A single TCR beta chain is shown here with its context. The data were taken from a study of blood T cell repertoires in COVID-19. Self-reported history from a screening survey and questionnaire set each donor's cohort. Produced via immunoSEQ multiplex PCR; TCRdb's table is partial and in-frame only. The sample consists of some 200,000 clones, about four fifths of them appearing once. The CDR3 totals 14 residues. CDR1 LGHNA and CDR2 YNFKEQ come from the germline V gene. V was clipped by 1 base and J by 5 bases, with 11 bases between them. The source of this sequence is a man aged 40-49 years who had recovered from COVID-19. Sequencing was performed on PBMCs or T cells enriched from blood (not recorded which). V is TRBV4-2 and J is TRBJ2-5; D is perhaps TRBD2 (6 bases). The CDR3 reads CASSQGRAGETQYF. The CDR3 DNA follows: TGTGCCAGCAGCCAAGGGAGGGCCGGGGAGACCCAGTACTTC.